Shown below are 10 T cell receptor beta chains from a single sample sequenced in a study of CD8 T cells in Susac syndrome. RNA was extracted with the RNeasy kit, and a quantity of 0.5 to 1 ug was reverse transcribed using random hexamers. A single record per CDR3 protein comes from TCRdb applying MiXCR to the immunoSEQ multiplex PCR reads. The sample gives around 170,000 distinct CDR3 sequences, 85% to 95% of which show up once; about 0.15% is in the top ten. Input material: CD8+ T cells from PBMCs. The receptor set was obtained from a human donor with Susac syndrome.

The chain recombines TRBV9 with TRBJ2-1, with 12 bases fitting TRBD1. Germline CDR1 is SGDLS and CDR2 is YYNGEE. Trimming removed 0 bases from V and 8 bases from J; junction bases left unmatched: 3. The CDR3 has 15 amino acids. The DNA of the CDR3 is TGTGCCAGCAGCGTAGGGGGACAGGGGGCCGATGAGCAGTTCTTC. It specifies CASSVGGQGADEQFF.

The chain employs TRBV14 and TRBJ2-1; D may match TRBD1 or TRBD2 (5 bases each). This CDR3 has 13 amino acids. The germline V gene encodes CDR1 SGHDN and CDR2 FVKESK. The V end was cut by 0 bases, the J end by 8 bases, with 8 bases between. CDR3 nucleotide sequence: TGTGCCAGCAGCCAAGAGGTGGGGGATGAGCAGTTCTTC. It encodes CASSQEVGDEQFF.

The chain employs TRBV6-5 and TRBJ2-3; the match to TRBD1 covers 8 bases. This CDR3 comprises 20 residues. CDR1 is MNHEY and CDR2 is SVGAGI in the germline V gene. Losses at the gene ends were 4 bases for V and 2 bases for J; bases not matched to a gene: 20. The CDR3 DNA sequence: TGTGCCAGCAGTTCTTATGCCTTATCAGGGACAGGCGACAACACAGATACGCAGTATTTT. Translation: CASSSYALSGTGDNTDTQYF.

CDR3 sequence (DNA): TGTGCCTGGAGTGGGAACCAAGAGACCCAGTACTTC. It encodes CAWSGNQETQYF. The chain carries TRBV30 and TRBJ2-5; the D is unclear. Trimming took 1 base from V and 0 from J, leaving 3 bases between them. The CDR3 contains 12 residues. CDR1 and CDR2 from the germline V gene are GTSNPN and SVGIG (reference sequence).

The genes are TRBV20-1 and TRBJ2-1; TRBD1 is a possible D gene (6 bases). Trimming left V 2 bases short and J 2 bases short, with 13 bases between. Germline V CDR1 and CDR2: DFQATT, SNEGSKA (reference sequence). The CDR3 sequence is 15 residues long. The CDR3 reads CSARLQGKAYNEQFF. For the CDR3, the DNA is TGCAGTGCTAGACTTCAGGGGAAGGCCTACAATGAGCAGTTCTTC.

This clonotype was seen once. V and J are TRBV30 and TRBJ1-1; tentative D call: TRBD1 (5 bases). V was pared by 2 bases and J by 4 bases, with 8 bases between. Germline-derived CDR1 and CDR2 are GTSNPN and SVGIG (reference sequence). The CDR3 covers 12 residues. In DNA form, the CDR3 reads TGTGCCTGGAGTCGGGGGGTCACTGAAGCTTTCTTT. It encodes CAWSRGVTEAFF.

J is TRBJ2-5 and V is TRBV15; TRBD1 or TRBD2 may be the D gene (5 bases each). V was cut by 2 bases and J by 4 bases, with 14 bases left in between. The CDR3 runs 15 residues. CDR1 and CDR2 from the germline V gene are LNHNV and YYDKDF (reference sequence). CDR3 DNA sequence: TGTGCCACCAGCAGACCGTTGAGGGGTAGAGAGACCCAGTACTTC. This codes for CATSRPLRGRETQYF.

The chain has TRBV15 and TRBJ1-2, with D possibly matching TRBD1 (5 bases). V was clipped by 8 bases and J by 5 bases, with 12 bases between them. CDR1 is LNHNV, CDR2 YYDKDF, per germline (reference sequence). This CDR3 is 12 amino acids long. The CDR3 protein is CATDSGGYGYTF. The CDR3 DNA sequence: TGTGCCACCGACAGTGGAGGATATGGCTACACCTTC.

This chain connects TRBV30 to TRBJ1-1, with D maybe TRBD1 (5 bases). The CDR3 is 11 residues long. Germline V lookup: CDR1 GTSNPN, CDR2 SVGIG (reference sequence). The V and J ends lost 8 bases and 5 bases respectively, with 12 bases between them. This CDR3 is CARGQSTEAFF. CDR3 DNA sequence: TGTGCCCGGGGCCAATCTACTGAAGCTTTCTTT.

The gene calls are TRBV20-1 and TRBJ2-2, with D unresolved. The CDR3 runs 11 residues. In germline, CDR1 is DFQATT, CDR2 SNEGSKA (reference sequence). The V gene lost 3 bases and the J gene lost 6 bases, with 5 bases spanning the gap. In nucleotides, the CDR3 is TGCAGTGCTAGGAGTTCCGGGGAGCTGTTTTTT. It codes for CSARSSGELFF.